Here is one T cell receptor beta chain with its context. These data originate in a study of blood T cell repertoires in COVID-19. This table comes from immunoSEQ multiplex PCR, and its TCRdb copy is limited to in-frame clones, with some not included. The sample consists of 200,000 to 250,000 clones, around nine tenths of them appearing once. Germline CDR1 and CDR2: MRHNA and SNTAGT. The CDR3 is 14 residues long. Trimming took 6 bases from V and 3 from J, leaving 11 bases between them. This chain uses TRBV6-4 with TRBJ2-2, with D possibly being TRBD2 (6 bases). This TCR came from a man in his late teens or twenties with active or convalescent COVID-19. Material for sequencing was peripheral blood. CDR3 nucleotide sequence: TGTGCCAGCAGCGGCGGGACCGACACCGGGGAGCTGTTTTTT. Its translation is CASSGGTDTGELFF.